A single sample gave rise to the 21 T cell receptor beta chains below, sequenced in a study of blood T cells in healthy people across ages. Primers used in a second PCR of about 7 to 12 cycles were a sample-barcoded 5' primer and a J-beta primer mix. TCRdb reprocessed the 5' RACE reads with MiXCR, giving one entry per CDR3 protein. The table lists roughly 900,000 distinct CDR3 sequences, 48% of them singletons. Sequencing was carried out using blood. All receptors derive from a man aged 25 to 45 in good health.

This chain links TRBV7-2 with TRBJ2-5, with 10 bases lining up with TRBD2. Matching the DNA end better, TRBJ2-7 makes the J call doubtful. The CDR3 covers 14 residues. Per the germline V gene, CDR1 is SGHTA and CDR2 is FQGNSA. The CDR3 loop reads CASSLSLAGAEQYF. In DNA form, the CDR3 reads TGTGCCAGCAGCTTATCCCTAGCGGGGGCCGAGCAGTACTTC.

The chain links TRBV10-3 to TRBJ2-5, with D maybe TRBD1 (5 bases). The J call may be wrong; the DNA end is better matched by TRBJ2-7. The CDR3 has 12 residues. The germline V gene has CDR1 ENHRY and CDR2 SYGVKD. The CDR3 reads CAISDTTDEQYF. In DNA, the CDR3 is TGTGCCATCAGTGACACGACAGACGAGCAGTACTTC.

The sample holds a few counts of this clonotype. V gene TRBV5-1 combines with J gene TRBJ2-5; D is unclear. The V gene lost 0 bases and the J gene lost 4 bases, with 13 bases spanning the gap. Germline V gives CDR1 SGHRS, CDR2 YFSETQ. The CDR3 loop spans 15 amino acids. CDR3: CASSLEGTLGETQYF. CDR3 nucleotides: TGCGCCAGCAGCTTGGAGGGAACCTTGGGAGAGACCCAGTACTTC.

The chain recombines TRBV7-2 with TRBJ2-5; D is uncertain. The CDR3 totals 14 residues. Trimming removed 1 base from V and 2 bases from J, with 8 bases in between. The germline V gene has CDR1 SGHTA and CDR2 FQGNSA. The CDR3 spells CASSLVLAQETQYF. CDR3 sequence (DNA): TGTGCCAGCAGCTTAGTCCTGGCGCAAGAGACCCAGTACTTC.

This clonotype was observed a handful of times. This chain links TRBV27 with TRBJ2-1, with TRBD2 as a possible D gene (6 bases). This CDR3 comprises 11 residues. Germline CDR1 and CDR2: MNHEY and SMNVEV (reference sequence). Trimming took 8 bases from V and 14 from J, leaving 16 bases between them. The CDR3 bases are TGTGCCAGCTCCTCAGGAGGGGCCGAGTTCTTC. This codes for CASSSGGAEFF.

DNA for the CDR3: TGCAGCGGCTCCGGGACAGGGGGACTCTACGAGCAGTACTTC. Protein product: CSGSGTGGLYEQYF. This rearrangement joins TRBV29-1 to TRBJ2-7; 11 bases agree with TRBD1. The CDR3 covers 14 residues. Germline V gives CDR1 SQVTM, CDR2 ANQGSEA. After removal of 7 bases from V and 3 bases from J, the junction contained 8 bases not matched to a gene.

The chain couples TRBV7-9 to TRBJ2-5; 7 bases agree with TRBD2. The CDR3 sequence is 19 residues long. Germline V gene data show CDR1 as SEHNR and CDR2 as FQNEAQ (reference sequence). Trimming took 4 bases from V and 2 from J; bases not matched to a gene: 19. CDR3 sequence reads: CASSSARDYRTKSQETQYF. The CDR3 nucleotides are TGTGCCAGCAGCTCCGCCAGGGACTACCGTACAAAATCGCAAGAGACCCAGTACTTC.

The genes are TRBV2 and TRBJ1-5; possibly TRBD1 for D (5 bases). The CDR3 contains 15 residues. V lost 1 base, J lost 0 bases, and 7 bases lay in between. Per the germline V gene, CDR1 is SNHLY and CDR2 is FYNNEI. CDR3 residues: CASSEEGLSNQPQHF. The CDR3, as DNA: TGTGCCAGCAGTGAAGAGGGACTTAGCAATCAGCCCCAGCATTTT.

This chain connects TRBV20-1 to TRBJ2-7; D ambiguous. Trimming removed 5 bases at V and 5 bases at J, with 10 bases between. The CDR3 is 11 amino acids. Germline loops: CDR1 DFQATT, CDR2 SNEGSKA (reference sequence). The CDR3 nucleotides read TGCAGTGCTGGCGACAATGACGAGCAGTACTTC. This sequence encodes CSAGDNDEQYF.

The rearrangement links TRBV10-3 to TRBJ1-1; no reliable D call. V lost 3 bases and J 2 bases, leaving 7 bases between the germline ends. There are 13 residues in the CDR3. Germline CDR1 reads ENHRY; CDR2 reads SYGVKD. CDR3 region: CAISDLGNTEAFF. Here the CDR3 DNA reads TGTGCCATCAGTGATCTGGGCAACACTGAAGCTTTCTTT.

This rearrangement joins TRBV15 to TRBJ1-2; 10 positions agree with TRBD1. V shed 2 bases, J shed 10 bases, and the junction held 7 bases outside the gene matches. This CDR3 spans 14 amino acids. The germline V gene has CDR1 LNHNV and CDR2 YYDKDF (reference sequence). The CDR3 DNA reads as TGTGCCACCAGCAGACGAGGACAGGGGGATCTCTACACCTTC. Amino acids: CATSRRGQGDLYTF.

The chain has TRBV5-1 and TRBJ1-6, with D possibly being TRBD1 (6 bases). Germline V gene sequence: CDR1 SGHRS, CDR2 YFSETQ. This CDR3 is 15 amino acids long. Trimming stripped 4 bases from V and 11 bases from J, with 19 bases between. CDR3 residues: CASSVSQGSIAPLHF. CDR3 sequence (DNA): TGCGCCAGCAGCGTCTCACAGGGATCCATCGCACCCCTCCACTTT.

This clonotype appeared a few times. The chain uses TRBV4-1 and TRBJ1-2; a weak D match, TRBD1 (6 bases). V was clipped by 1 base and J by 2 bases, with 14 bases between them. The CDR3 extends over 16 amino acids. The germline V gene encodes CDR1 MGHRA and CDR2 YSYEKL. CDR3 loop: CASSQGSGQSNYGYTF. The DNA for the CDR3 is TGCGCCAGCAGCCAAGGATCTGGACAGTCCAACTATGGCTACACCTTC.

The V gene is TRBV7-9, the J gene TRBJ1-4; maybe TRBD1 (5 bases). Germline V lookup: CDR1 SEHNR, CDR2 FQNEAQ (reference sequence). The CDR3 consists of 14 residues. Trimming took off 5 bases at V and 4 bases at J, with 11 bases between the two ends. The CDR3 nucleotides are TGTGCCAGCAGCCCTCAGGGATTTAATGAAAAACTGTTTTTT. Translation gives CASSPQGFNEKLFF.

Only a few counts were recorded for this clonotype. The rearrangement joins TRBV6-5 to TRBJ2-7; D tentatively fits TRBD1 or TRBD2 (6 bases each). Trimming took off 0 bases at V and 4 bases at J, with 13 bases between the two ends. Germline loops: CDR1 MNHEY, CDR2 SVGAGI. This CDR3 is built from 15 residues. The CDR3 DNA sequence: TGTGCCAGCAGTTACTCGGGGGGCGCTGGATACGAGCAGTACTTC. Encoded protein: CASSYSGGAGYEQYF.

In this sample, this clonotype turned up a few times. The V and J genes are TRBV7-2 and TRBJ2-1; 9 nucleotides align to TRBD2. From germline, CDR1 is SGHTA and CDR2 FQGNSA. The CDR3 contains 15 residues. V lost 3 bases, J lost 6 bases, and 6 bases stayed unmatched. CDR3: CASSLRAGGPNEQFF. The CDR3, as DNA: TGTGCCAGCAGCTTGCGGGCGGGAGGGCCCAATGAGCAGTTCTTC. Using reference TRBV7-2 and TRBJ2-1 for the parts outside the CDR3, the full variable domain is GAGVSQSPSNKVTEKGKDVELRCDPISGHTALYWYRQSLGQGLEFLIYFQGNSAPDKSGLPSDRFSAERTGGSVSTLTIQRTQQEDSAVYLCASSLRAGGPNEQFFGPGTRLTVL.

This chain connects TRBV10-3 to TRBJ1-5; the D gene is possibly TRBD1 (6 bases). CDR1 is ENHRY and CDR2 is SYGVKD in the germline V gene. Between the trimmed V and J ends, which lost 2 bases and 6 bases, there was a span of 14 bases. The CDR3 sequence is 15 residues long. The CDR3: CAISEGPRGSQPQHF. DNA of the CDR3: TGTGCCATCAGTGAGGGTCCCAGGGGTAGTCAGCCCCAGCATTTT.

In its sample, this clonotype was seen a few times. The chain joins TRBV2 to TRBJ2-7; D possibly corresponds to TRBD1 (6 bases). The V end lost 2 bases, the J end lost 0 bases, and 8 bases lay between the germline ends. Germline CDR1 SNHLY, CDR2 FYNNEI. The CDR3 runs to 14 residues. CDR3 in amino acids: CASSERGISYEQYF. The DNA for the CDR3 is TGTGCCAGCAGTGAAAGGGGGATCTCCTACGAGCAGTACTTC.

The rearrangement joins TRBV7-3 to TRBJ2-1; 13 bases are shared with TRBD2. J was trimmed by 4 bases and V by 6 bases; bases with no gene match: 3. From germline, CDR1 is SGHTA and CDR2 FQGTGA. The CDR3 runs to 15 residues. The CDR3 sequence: CASRLTSGGYNEQFF. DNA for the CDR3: TGTGCCAGCAGGCTGACTAGCGGGGGGTACAATGAGCAGTTCTTC.

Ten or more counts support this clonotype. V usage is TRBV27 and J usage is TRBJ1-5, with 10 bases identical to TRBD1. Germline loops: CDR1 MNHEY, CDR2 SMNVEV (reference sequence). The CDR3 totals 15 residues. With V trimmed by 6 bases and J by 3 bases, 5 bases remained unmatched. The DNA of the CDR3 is TGTGCCAGCAGATCACGACAGGGGGCCAATCAGCCCCAGCATTTT. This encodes CASRSRQGANQPQHF.

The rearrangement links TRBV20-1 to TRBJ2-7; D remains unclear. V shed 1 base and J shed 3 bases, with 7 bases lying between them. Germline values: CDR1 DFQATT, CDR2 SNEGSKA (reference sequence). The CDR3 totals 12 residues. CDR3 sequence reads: CSARVPVYEQYF. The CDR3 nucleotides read TGCAGTGCTAGAGTTCCGGTCTACGAGCAGTACTTC.